This T cell receptor beta chain was sequenced during a study of blood T cell repertoires in COVID-19. Background on the study: COVID-19 samples, acute and convalescent, were from the United States, Italy and Spain.

Participant-reported clinical history was the basis for cohort assignment. Participants in the exposed group had met a COVID-19 case in the 2 weeks before joining the study. After removal of 4 bases from V and 2 bases from J, the junction contained 5 bases not matched to a gene. The CDR3 is 14 amino acids. In germline, CDR1 is SQVTM, CDR2 ANQGSEA. As handled by the study authors: Nucleated cell counts were estimated from reference gene primer amplification. TCRdb keeps only in-frame clones here, not all; method: immunoSEQ multiplex PCR. V and J calls and clone size are those listed in that table; D and trimming were worked out from the DNA. The top ten clones hold about 3% of a sample with approximately 270,000 clones, 85% to 95% of them seen once.

Sequencing was done on a sample of PBMCs or T cells enriched from blood (not recorded which). The source is a man aged 35-49 years who had been exposed to COVID-19. This chain joins TRBV29-1 and TRBJ2-3; 8 bases match TRBD2. The CDR3 DNA reads TGCAGCGTTGCTAGCGGGTTCCTCACAGATACGCAGTATTTT. This sequence encodes CSVASGFLTDTQYF.